The rows below give T cell receptor beta chains drawn from one sample of a study of human T cells and chemical hapten exposure. MiXCR was run by TCRdb on the RACE reads, yielding one entry per CDR3 protein. This table holds a few hundred thousand distinct CDR3 sequences, about 6% found once. The sequenced sample was whole blood, obtained in connection with sensitization to the hapten diphenylcyclopropenone (DPC). The source of these receptors is a woman younger than 35 with alopecia areata. Some clones in this sample may be carry-over from other donors' samples. CDR3s include the opening cysteine and the closing phenylalanine or tryptophan. D genes are given only for firm matches. Clone size is given for some rows only: seen once, a few or many times, or a class if the clone is expanded.

d_gene: -
len: 11
v_gene: TRBV20-1
abundance: many
j_gene: TRBJ1-3
CDR3aa: CSANRGNTIYF
CDR3nt: TGCAGTGCTAATCGAGGGAACACCATATATTTT

d_gene: -
len: 13
v_gene: TRBV12-3/TRBV12-4
abundance: -
j_gene: TRBJ1-1
CDR3aa: CASSLALGERAFF
CDR3nt: TGTGCCAGCAGTTTAGCGCTAGGGGAGAGGGCTTTCTTT

d_gene: -
len: 13
v_gene: TRBV7-2
abundance: few
j_gene: TRBJ1-2
CDR3aa: CASNLQMNYGYTF
CDR3nt: TGTGCCAGCAACTTACAGATGAACTATGGCTACACCTTC

d_gene: -
len: 17
v_gene: TRBV7-2
abundance: -
j_gene: TRBJ2-3
CDR3aa: CASSYSGSHSSTYTQYF
CDR3nt: TGTGCCAGCAGCTACTCTGGATCCCATTCAAGCACATATACGCAGTATTTT

d_gene: -
len: 15
v_gene: TRBV5-5
abundance: few
j_gene: TRBJ1-5
CDR3aa: CASSLRRGGNQPQHF
CDR3nt: TGTGCCAGCAGCTTGAGGAGGGGAGGCAATCAGCCCCAGCATTTT

d_gene: TRBD1
len: 13
v_gene: TRBV6-2/TRBV6-3
abundance: few
j_gene: TRBJ2-3
CDR3aa: CAGTGTGDGTQYF
CDR3nt: TGTGCCGGAACCGGGACAGGGGACGGTACGCAGTATTTT

d_gene: -
len: 13
v_gene: TRBV11-3
abundance: -
j_gene: TRBJ2-1
CDR3aa: CASSFQHADEQFF
CDR3nt: TGTGCCAGCAGCTTTCAGCACGCAGATGAGCAGTTCTTC

d_gene: -
len: 19
v_gene: TRBV13
abundance: -
j_gene: TRBJ1-6
CDR3aa: CASSLRWGGQSSYNSPLHF
CDR3nt: TGTGCCAGCAGCTTACGCTGGGGTGGACAGAGCTCCTATAATTCACCCCTCCACTTT

d_gene: TRBD1
len: 16
v_gene: TRBV9
abundance: few
j_gene: TRBJ1-2
CDR3aa: CASSVDPDRGGYGYTF
CDR3nt: TGTGCCAGCAGCGTAGACCCGGACAGGGGAGGCTATGGCTACACCTTC

d_gene: -
len: 15
v_gene: TRBV12-3/TRBV12-4
abundance: few
j_gene: TRBJ1-1
CDR3aa: CASTPMGQMNTEAFF
CDR3nt: TGTGCCAGCACCCCCATGGGTCAGATGAACACTGAAGCTTTCTTT

d_gene: -
len: 18
v_gene: TRBV20-1
abundance: -
j_gene: TRBJ2-6
CDR3aa: CSAPNPRDGGSGANVLTF
CDR3nt: TGCAGTGCTCCCAACCCCCGGGACGGGGGCTCTGGGGCCAACGTCCTGACTTTC

d_gene: -
len: 15
v_gene: TRBV11-3
abundance: -
j_gene: TRBJ2-1
CDR3aa: CASSLQGFTYNEQFF
CDR3nt: TGTGCCAGCAGCTTACAGGGGTTTACCTACAATGAGCAGTTCTTC

d_gene: TRBD2
len: 15
v_gene: TRBV6-1
abundance: -
j_gene: TRBJ2-4
CDR3aa: CASSPGRGFENIQYF
CDR3nt: TGTGCCAGCAGCCCCGGGAGGGGGTTCGAAAACATTCAGTACTTC

d_gene: -
len: 15
v_gene: TRBV4-2
abundance: few
j_gene: TRBJ2-7
CDR3aa: CASSQETVNSYEQYF
CDR3nt: TGTGCCAGCAGCCAAGAGACAGTAAACTCCTACGAGCAGTACTTC

d_gene: TRBD1
len: 13
v_gene: TRBV6-2/TRBV6-3
abundance: many
j_gene: TRBJ1-2
CDR3aa: CASSQDRDYGYTF
CDR3nt: TGTGCCAGCAGCCAGGACAGGGACTATGGCTACACCTTC

d_gene: -
len: 14
v_gene: TRBV19
abundance: few
j_gene: TRBJ1-2
CDR3aa: CASTLSVQVYGYTF
CDR3nt: TGTGCCAGTACCCTATCGGTGCAGGTCTATGGCTACACCTTC

d_gene: TRBD1
len: 16
v_gene: TRBV3-1
abundance: few
j_gene: TRBJ2-1
CDR3aa: CASSQATGGGYNEQFF
CDR3nt: TGTGCCAGCAGCCAAGCGACAGGGGGCGGCTACAATGAGCAGTTCTTC

d_gene: -
len: 14
v_gene: TRBV12-3/TRBV12-4
abundance: many
j_gene: TRBJ1-6
CDR3aa: CASRPGPRNSPLHF
CDR3nt: TGTGCCAGCAGACCGGGACCGCGTAATTCACCCCTCCACTTT

d_gene: -
len: 13
v_gene: TRBV6-6
abundance: -
j_gene: TRBJ2-7
CDR3aa: CASTAYSSYEQYF
CDR3nt: TGTGCCAGCACCGCTTACAGCTCCTACGAGCAGTACTTC

d_gene: -
len: 14
v_gene: TRBV7-9
abundance: few
j_gene: TRBJ1-2
CDR3aa: CATIKADTNYGYTF
CDR3nt: TGTGCCACCATAAAGGCGGATACTAACTATGGCTACACCTTC

d_gene: -
len: 12
v_gene: TRBV29-1
abundance: many
j_gene: TRBJ1-2
CDR3aa: CSVPNGDYGYTF
CDR3nt: TGCAGCGTGCCCAACGGTGACTATGGCTACACCTTC

d_gene: -
len: 14
v_gene: TRBV20-1
abundance: -
j_gene: TRBJ1-4
CDR3aa: CSARGRGGDEKLFF
CDR3nt: TGCAGTGCTAGAGGCAGGGGCGGAGATGAAAAACTGTTTTTT

d_gene: TRBD1
len: 13
v_gene: TRBV12-3/TRBV12-4
abundance: -
j_gene: TRBJ2-7
CDR3aa: CASRADRGHEQYF
CDR3nt: TGTGCCAGCAGAGCGGACAGGGGGCATGAGCAGTACTTC

d_gene: -
len: 12
v_gene: TRBV5-1
abundance: many
j_gene: TRBJ1-1
CDR3aa: CASSISNTEAFF
CDR3nt: TGCGCCAGCAGCATCAGTAACACTGAAGCTTTCTTT

d_gene: -
len: 16
v_gene: TRBV4-2
abundance: -
j_gene: TRBJ2-3
CDR3aa: CASSQGLRGRTDTQYF
CDR3nt: TGTGCCAGCAGCCAAGGTTTGCGGGGCCGCACAGATACGCAGTATTTT

d_gene: -
len: 13
v_gene: TRBV7-9
abundance: -
j_gene: TRBJ2-7
CDR3aa: CASSRTEPYEQYF
CDR3nt: TGTGCCAGCAGCCGGACGGAGCCCTACGAGCAGTACTTC

d_gene: -
len: 13
v_gene: TRBV5-8
abundance: many
j_gene: TRBJ1-1
CDR3aa: CASGSTVNTEAFF
CDR3nt: TGTGCCAGCGGGAGCACCGTGAACACTGAAGCTTTCTTT

d_gene: -
len: 15
v_gene: TRBV4-2
abundance: -
j_gene: TRBJ1-5
CDR3aa: CASSQDPYSNQPQHF
CDR3nt: TGTGCCAGCAGCCAAGACCCATATAGCAATCAGCCCCAGCATTTT

d_gene: -
len: 13
v_gene: TRBV2
abundance: many
j_gene: TRBJ1-2
CDR3aa: CASSAGTSYGYTF
CDR3nt: TGTGCCAGCAGCGCCGGGACCAGCTATGGCTACACCTTC

d_gene: -
len: 14
v_gene: TRBV7-2
abundance: many
j_gene: TRBJ1-2
CDR3aa: CASSFAPVNYGYTF
CDR3nt: TGTGCCAGCAGCTTTGCGCCCGTAAACTATGGCTACACCTTC

d_gene: -
len: 16
v_gene: TRBV6-5
abundance: few
j_gene: TRBJ1-4
CDR3aa: CASSRGSRATNEKLFF
CDR3nt: TGTGCCAGCAGCCGGGGGTCTAGGGCAACTAATGAAAAACTGTTTTTT

d_gene: TRBD1
len: 15
v_gene: TRBV4-2
abundance: many
j_gene: TRBJ1-4
CDR3aa: CASSREKGAIEKLFF
CDR3nt: TGTGCCAGCAGCCGAGAGAAGGGGGCCATTGAAAAACTGTTTTTT

d_gene: -
len: 13
v_gene: TRBV2
abundance: many
j_gene: TRBJ1-4
CDR3aa: CASRYGVEEKLFF
CDR3nt: TGTGCCAGCAGGTACGGAGTGGAGGAAAAACTGTTTTTT

d_gene: TRBD2
len: 16
v_gene: TRBV7-2
abundance: few
j_gene: TRBJ2-5
CDR3aa: CASSLVSGGAQETQYF
CDR3nt: TGTGCCAGCAGCTTAGTAAGCGGGGGGGCCCAAGAGACCCAGTACTTC

d_gene: TRBD2
len: 14
v_gene: TRBV6-2/TRBV6-3
abundance: few
j_gene: TRBJ2-7
CDR3aa: CASRYAGGSYEQYF
CDR3nt: TGTGCCAGCAGATACGCGGGGGGTTCCTACGAGCAGTACTTC

d_gene: -
len: 15
v_gene: TRBV14
abundance: -
j_gene: TRBJ2-3
CDR3aa: CASSHPGGVRDTQYF
CDR3nt: TGTGCCAGCAGCCACCCCGGAGGTGTGCGAGATACGCAGTATTTT

d_gene: -
len: 17
v_gene: TRBV4-3
abundance: -
j_gene: TRBJ2-3
CDR3aa: CASSQGARRGPTDTQYF
CDR3nt: TGCGCCAGCAGCCAAGGGGCCCGCCGGGGTCCCACAGATACGCAGTATTTT